These 29 T cell receptor beta chains were sequenced from one sample in a study of shared clonotypes between healthy human individuals. TCRdb's table, derived via immunoSEQ multiplex PCR, lists solely in-frame clones and lacks some. Seen here are 2 million to 3 million clones, over 85% observed once, and the top ten hold around 0.14%. Sequencing input: naive CD4+ T cells sorted from blood. The subset was: CD45RA+ positively selected. The receptors derive from a man younger than 35 in good health.

CDR3 residues: CASSSPGAGTDTQYF. The CDR3 DNA sequence: TGTGCCAGCAGCTCCCCGGGAGCTGGCACAGATACGCAGTATTTT. V gene TRBV5-4 combines with J gene TRBJ2-3, with D tentatively TRBD2 (6 bases). The ends were cut back, 3 bases at V and 1 base at J, with 12 bases in the middle. The germline CDR1 and CDR2 sequences are SGHNT and YYREEE (reference sequence). CDR3 length: 15 residues.

This chain joins TRBV9 and TRBJ2-3; 10 nucleotides align to TRBD2. J lost 3 bases, V lost 4 bases, and 5 bases had no gene match. This CDR3 contains 15 residues. CDR1 is SGDLS and CDR2 is YYNGEE in the germline V gene. The CDR3 region is CASSKLAGETDTQYF. The CDR3 DNA reads TGTGCCAGCAGCAAGCTAGCGGGAGAAACAGATACGCAGTATTTT.

In this sample, this clone turned up once. CDR3 bases: TGTGCCAGCAGTGAAGGGGCTCCTAATGAAAAACTGTTTTTT. Protein sequence: CASSEGAPNEKLFF. This chain uses TRBV2 with TRBJ1-4, with unresolved D. CDR3 size: 14 residues. Trimming left V 1 base short and J 3 bases short, with 6 bases between. Germline assignment: CDR1 SNHLY and CDR2 FYNNEI. Full variable domain (outside the CDR3, taken from reference TRBV2 and TRBJ1-4): EPEVTQTPSHQVTQMGQEVILRCVPISNHLYFYWYRQILGQKVEFLVSFYNNEISEKSEIFDDQFSVERPDGSNFTLKIRSTKLEDSAMYFCASSEGAPNEKLFFGSGTQLSVL.

V is TRBV19 and J is TRBJ1-6; 8 bases are a match to TRBD1. This CDR3 region has 15 residues. The germline V gene has CDR1 LNHDA and CDR2 SQIVND (reference sequence). V trimming: 5 bases; J trimming: 6 bases; junction bases outside the gene matches: 6. The CDR3 is CASSPDRAFNSPLHF. CDR3 DNA: TGTGCCAGTAGTCCGGACAGGGCCTTTAATTCACCCCTCCACTTT.

The rearrangement uses TRBV6-1 and TRBJ2-7; 8 bases line up with TRBD1. V lost 5 bases and J lost 4; bases outside the gene matches: 4. Germline loops: CDR1 MNHNS, CDR2 SASEGT. This CDR3 is 13 amino acids long. The CDR3 DNA reads TGTGCCAGCAGTCAGAGGACAGGGTACGAGCAGTACTTC. This codes for CASSQRTGYEQYF.

CDR3 nucleotide sequence: TGTGCCAGCAGCCAGAACTACAATGAGCAGTTCTTC. This sequence encodes CASSQNYNEQFF. The chain is built from TRBV5-4 and TRBJ2-1; D is ambiguous. CDR3 length equals 12 residues. V was shortened by 4 bases and J by 3 bases, with 5 bases between the two germline ends. In germline, CDR1 is SGHNT, CDR2 YYREEE (reference sequence). Based on the CDR3 plus reference TRBV5-4 and TRBJ2-1, the full variable domain is ETGVTQSPTHLIKTRGQQVTLRCSSQSGHNTVSWYQQALGQGPQFIFQYYREEENGRGNFPPRFSGLQFPNYSSELNVNALELDDSALYLCASSQNYNEQFFGPGTRLTVL.

V gene TRBV4-3 combines with J gene TRBJ2-1; TRBD1 aligns across 10 bases. CDR1 and CDR2 from the germline V gene are LGHNA and YSLEER. The CDR3 covers 19 residues. V was clipped by 0 bases and J by 4 bases; unmatched bases: 12. CDR3 amino acids: CASSQDILLGQGLYNEQFF. CDR3 nucleotide sequence: TGCGCCAGCAGCCAAGATATATTATTGGGACAGGGGCTATACAATGAGCAGTTCTTC.

Comment on this clone: The sample has other DNA sequences that encode this CDR3 too. The chain carries TRBV18 and TRBJ1-5, with D uncertain. This CDR3 region has 13 residues. Germline-derived CDR1 and CDR2 are KGHSH and LQKENI. The V gene lost 3 bases and the J gene lost 2 bases, with 5 bases spanning the gap. The CDR3 DNA follows: TGTGCCAGCTCACCCGGGCGCAATCAGCCCCAGCATTTT. Translation gives CASSPGRNQPQHF.

The V gene is TRBV27, the J gene TRBJ1-2; 7 bases map to TRBD1. The germline gives CDR1 MNHEY, CDR2 SMNVEV (reference sequence). The CDR3 is 14 residues long. With 5 bases clipped from V and 2 bases from J, the junction kept 5 bases outside the gene matches. CDR3 sequence: CASSRTGLNYGYTF. CDR3 DNA: TGTGCCAGCAGTCGGACAGGCCTAAACTATGGCTACACCTTC.

The V and J genes are TRBV6-6 and TRBJ2-7; perhaps TRBD1 as D (6 bases). Trimming pared 6 bases from V and 2 bases from J, leaving 11 bases between. CDR1 and CDR2 from the germline V gene are MNHNY and SVGAGI (reference sequence). This CDR3 contains 13 residues. CDR3 residues: CASRARGAYEQYF. The CDR3 region has the DNA TGTGCCAGCAGGGCCAGGGGAGCCTACGAGCAGTACTTC.

The chain joins TRBV11-2 to TRBJ2-3; D is tentatively TRBD1 or TRBD2 (5 bases each). Germline CDR1 reads SGHAT; CDR2 reads FQNNGV. V was clipped by 5 bases and J by 2 bases, with 17 bases between them. There are 16 residues in the CDR3. CDR3 nucleotides: TGTGCCAGCAGCCCCGGGACGAAAACGATCACAGATACGCAGTATTTT. Translating it yields CASSPGTKTITDTQYF.

V gene TRBV7-9 combines with J gene TRBJ2-1; the D gene could be TRBD1 or TRBD2 (5 bases each). CDR1 and CDR2 from the germline V gene are SEHNR and FQNEAQ (reference sequence). The CDR3 covers 15 residues. V was shortened by 4 bases and J by 8 bases, with 18 bases between the two germline ends. In DNA form, the CDR3 reads TGTGCCAGCAGCTGGGACGGGGACCGCTTTTATGAGCAGTTCTTC. Translating it yields CASSWDGDRFYEQFF.

The V and J genes are TRBV4-2 and TRBJ2-5, with a tentative D call TRBD2 (6 bases). V was pared by 8 bases and J by 0 bases, with 10 bases between. The length of the CDR3 is 13 residues. The germline V gene encodes CDR1 LGHNA and CDR2 YNFKEQ. The CDR3 DNA follows: TGTGCCAGCGGAAGGGACTACCAAGAGACCCAGTACTTC. This sequence encodes CASGRDYQETQYF.

The gene calls are TRBV7-2 and TRBJ2-2, with no clear D. This CDR3 contains 15 residues. The germline V and J ends were trimmed by 3 bases and 2 bases, with 10 bases remaining between them. Germline CDR1 and CDR2: SGHTA and FQGNSA. The CDR3 is CASSFALSNTGELFF. The CDR3, as DNA: TGTGCCAGCAGCTTTGCCTTGTCAAACACCGGGGAGCTGTTTTTT.

The chain has TRBV7-8 and TRBJ1-5, with 8 bases identical to TRBD1. The junction had 6 bases not matched to a gene; V was cut back by 5 bases and J by 0 bases. Germline CDR1 and CDR2: SGHVS and FQNEAQ. The CDR3 loop spans 16 amino acids. CDR3: CASSIGTGNSNQPQHF. CDR3 sequence (DNA): TGTGCCAGCAGCATCGGGACAGGAAATAGCAATCAGCCCCAGCATTTT. Full variable domain (remainder filled in from reference TRBV7-8 and TRBJ1-5): GAGVSQSPRYKVAKRGQDVALRCDPISGHVSLFWYQQALGQGPEFLTYFQNEAQLDKSGLPSDRFFAERPEGSVSTLKIQRTQQEDSAVYLCASSIGTGNSNQPQHFGDGTRLSIL.

As regards this clone: Additional DNA sequences in this sample encode the identical CDR3. This chain uses TRBV5-1 with TRBJ1-6, with no clear D. CDR3 length: 12 amino acids. The V gene lost 0 bases and the J gene lost 8 bases, with 3 bases spanning the gap. Germline lookup yields CDR1 SGHRS and CDR2 YFSETQ. The CDR3 loop reads CASSLGDSPLHF. The CDR3 DNA reads as TGCGCCAGCAGCTTGGGCGATTCACCCCTCCACTTT. Full variable domain (remainder filled in from reference TRBV5-1 and TRBJ1-6): KAGVTQTPRYLIKTRGQQVTLSCSPISGHRSVSWYQQTPGQGLQFLFEYFSETQRNKGNFPGRFSGRQFSNSRSEMNVSTLELGDSALYLCASSLGDSPLHFGNGTRLTVT.

This chain joins TRBV18 and TRBJ1-4; 11 bases agree with TRBD1. Germline V gives CDR1 KGHSH, CDR2 LQKENI. After removal of 5 bases from V and 3 bases from J, the junction contained 14 bases not matched to a gene. This CDR3 region has 19 residues. The CDR3 nucleotides are TGTGCCAGCTCAGTCAACCACCTTGGACAGGGGGCGGCTAATGAAAAACTGTTTTTT. Translation gives CASSVNHLGQGAANEKLFF.

The chain links TRBV25-1 to TRBJ2-5, with 12 positions matching TRBD2. Germline lookup yields CDR1 MGHDK and CDR2 SYGVNS. V lost 2 bases to trimming and J lost 7 bases; unmatched junction nucleotides: 5. The CDR3 extends over 15 amino acids. The CDR3 sequence is CASSEGLAGKVTQYF. The CDR3, as DNA: TGTGCCAGCAGTGAAGGACTAGCGGGGAAGGTGACCCAGTACTTC.

Worth noting for this clone: Additional DNA sequences in this sample encode the identical CDR3. The chain uses TRBV5-1 and TRBJ2-1; perhaps TRBD2 as D (6 bases). V was cut by 4 bases and J by 7 bases, with 12 bases left in between. There are 13 residues in the CDR3. Germline-derived CDR1 and CDR2 are SGHRS and YFSETQ. The CDR3 spells CASSGGLGNEQFF. The CDR3 DNA sequence: TGCGCCAGCAGCGGGGGGTTAGGTAATGAGCAGTTCTTC.

Regarding this clone: The sample contains more than one DNA sequence encoding this CDR3. V and J are TRBV10-3 and TRBJ1-4; TRBD1 aligns across 7 bases. V shed 0 bases and J 5 bases; nucleotides not matched to a gene: 3. The CDR3 runs to 15 residues. Per the germline V gene, CDR1 is ENHRY and CDR2 is SYGVKD. CDR3 sequence (DNA): TGTGCCATCAGTGAGTCCGCAGGGGGAAATGAAAAACTGTTTTTT. Its translation is CAISESAGGNEKLFF.

Concerning this clone: This specimen includes other DNA sequences encoding the same CDR3. The chain couples TRBV10-3 to TRBJ2-7; perhaps TRBD1 as D (5 bases). The CDR3 contains 12 residues. Trimming left V 2 bases short and J 3 bases short, with 5 bases between. The V gene's germline CDR1 is ENHRY and CDR2 SYGVKD. The CDR3 nucleotides are TGTGCCATCAGTGAGCAGGGCTACGAGCAGTACTTC. This codes for CAISEQGYEQYF.

This sequence joins TRBV13 and TRBJ2-5, with a weak D call TRBD2 (6 bases). Per the germline V gene, CDR1 is PRHDT and CDR2 is FYEKMQ (reference sequence). This CDR3 is built from 15 residues. Trimming cost V 4 bases and J 3 bases, with 15 bases left between them. The CDR3 DNA follows: TGTGCCAGCAGCTCGGGAGCCTCTCGCGAAGAGACCCAGTACTTC. Translation gives CASSSGASREETQYF.

The V and J genes are TRBV2 and TRBJ2-7; 9 bases line up with TRBD1. In germline, CDR1 is SNHLY, CDR2 FYNNEI. This CDR3 spans 14 amino acids. Losses at the gene ends were 6 bases for V and 6 bases for J; bases not matched to a gene: 9. The DNA for the CDR3 is TGTGCCAGCAGCGCCGGGACAGGGTCCGGCGAGCAGTACTTC. Encoded protein: CASSAGTGSGEQYF. Full variable domain (missing parts from reference TRBV2 and TRBJ2-7): EPEVTQTPSHQVTQMGQEVILRCVPISNHLYFYWYRQILGQKVEFLVSFYNNEISEKSEIFDDQFSVERPDGSNFTLKIRSTKLEDSAMYFCASSAGTGSGEQYFGPGTRLTVT.

The chain employs TRBV28 and TRBJ2-5; 8 nucleotides line up with TRBD2. Per the germline V gene, CDR1 is MDHEN and CDR2 is SYDVKM. V shed 3 bases, J shed 2 bases, and the junction held 8 bases outside the gene matches. The CDR3 has 16 amino acids. CDR3 loop: CASSFLAGGPQETQYF. The DNA for the CDR3 is TGTGCCAGCAGTTTTTTGGCGGGGGGCCCACAAGAGACCCAGTACTTC.

Comments on this clone: Additional DNA sequences in this sample encode the identical CDR3. V gene TRBV18 combines with J gene TRBJ2-5; D remains ambiguous. The CDR3 sequence is 12 residues long. The V and J ends lost 0 bases and 4 bases respectively, with 3 bases between them. The V gene's germline CDR1 is KGHSH and CDR2 LQKENI. The CDR3 loop reads CASSPPGETQYF. The CDR3 region has the DNA TGTGCCAGCTCACCACCGGGAGAGACCCAGTACTTC.

The rearrangement uses TRBV25-1 and TRBJ2-1; D is undetermined. Germline assignment: CDR1 MGHDK and CDR2 SYGVNS. Trimming left V 8 bases short and J 0 bases short, with 14 bases between. The CDR3 loop spans 15 amino acids. The CDR3 DNA reads as TGTGCCAGCGGACGGACGGGCCTCTCCTACAATGAGCAGTTCTTC. This encodes CASGRTGLSYNEQFF.

V is TRBV5-1 and J is TRBJ1-4; TRBD1 matches at 10 bases. The CDR3 covers 16 residues. Germline-derived CDR1 and CDR2 are SGHRS and YFSETQ. After removal of 5 bases from V and 5 bases from J, the junction contained 9 bases not matched to a gene. The CDR3 nucleotides read TGCGCCAGCAGATCCGGGACAGGGGTTTCGAATGAAAAACTGTTTTTT. It yields the protein CASRSGTGVSNEKLFF.

This clone was found once. CDR3: CANSPGHHYNEQFF. CDR3 DNA: TGCGCCAACTCCCCGGGACACCACTACAATGAGCAGTTCTTC. The chain links TRBV10-1 to TRBJ2-1; a possible D gene is TRBD1 (6 bases). V dropped 10 bases and J dropped 3 bases, with 16 bases sitting between them. CDR3 length: 14 amino acids. Germline V CDR1 and CDR2: WNHNN, SYGVQD (reference sequence).

J is TRBJ2-7 and V is TRBV15, with 7 bases that match TRBD2. The CDR3 is 17 amino acids. V was clipped by 0 bases and J by 4 bases; unmatched bases: 12. Germline loops: CDR1 LNHNV, CDR2 YYDKDF (reference sequence). CDR3 amino acids: CATSREGAAGVSYEQYF. The CDR3 bases are TGTGCCACCAGCAGAGAAGGAGCGGCGGGGGTGTCATACGAGCAGTACTTC.